Here is one TCR beta chain with its context. Antigen unknown. This sample stems from a study of beta chain features in type 1 diabetes. Of the isolated RNA, all was reverse transcribed, and so the sequenced material was expressed TCRB transcripts. Assay used: immunoSEQ multiplex PCR; TCRdb lists only in-frame clones, some missing. The sample holds about 59,000 clones, 59% seen once. This CDR3 has 16 residues. V was cut by 0 bases and J by 0 bases, with 11 bases left in between. Germline CDR1 is SGHRS and CDR2 is YFSETQ. Study conclusions and caveats: The influence of HLA type on TCRB rearrangement stayed undetermined. Among type 1 diabetes patients, VDJ junctions had fewer insertions and more deletions. Moderately but significantly shorter TCRB CDR3s were found in Type 1 diabetes patients in all four CD4+ subsets.

This clonotype was sampled from a young woman in good health. This chain connects TRBV5-1 to TRBJ2-3; weak D call: TRBD2 (5 bases). The sequenced sample consisted of Tregs from blood. The CDR3 DNA reads TGCGCCAGCAGCTTGGCCGGGAAAACTAGCACAGATACGCAGTATTTT. It is translated as CASSLAGKTSTDTQYF.